A single sample is the source of the 10 T cell receptor beta chains below, sequenced in a study of shared clonotypes between healthy human individuals. This table comes from immunoSEQ multiplex PCR, and its TCRdb copy is limited to in-frame clones, with some not included. The table includes about 1 million clones, about 77% detected once. The sample taken for sequencing was memory CD4+ T cells sorted from blood. Subset in this sample: CD45RA-negative fraction. Source of these receptors: a man aged 18-30 years in good health.

The CDR3 DNA follows: TGTGCCAGCAGCTTAAAGTTGGGGACCCAGTACTTC. Its protein is CASSLKLGTQYF. V usage is TRBV7-2 and J usage is TRBJ2-5; D not certain. CDR3 size: 12 residues. Trimming took 2 bases from V and 7 from J, leaving 8 bases between them. Germline values: CDR1 SGHTA, CDR2 FQGNSA.

This chain joins TRBV30 and TRBJ1-6, with D perhaps matching TRBD1 (5 bases). The CDR3 runs to 13 residues. Germline values: CDR1 GTSNPN, CDR2 SVGIG (reference sequence). The ends were cut back, 1 base at V and 8 bases at J, with 9 bases in the middle. The CDR3 nucleotides read TGTGCCTGGAGTGGACAGTTAGATTCACCCCTCCACTTT. Encoded protein: CAWSGQLDSPLHF.

The sample holds many counts of this clone. The chain joins TRBV2 to TRBJ2-1, with 10 positions matching TRBD1. Unmatched junction bases numbered 9, after V lost 4 bases and J lost 6 bases. This CDR3 comprises 16 residues. The germline gives CDR1 SNHLY, CDR2 FYNNEI. The CDR3: CASSGFSGTGANEQFF. The CDR3 DNA sequence: TGTGCCAGCAGTGGTTTCTCTGGGACAGGGGCCAATGAGCAGTTCTTC.

This CDR3 reads CAISGGGGRYEQFF. CDR3 nucleotides: TGTGCCATCAGTGGCGGGGGAGGGAGGTATGAGCAGTTCTTC. This sequence joins TRBV10-3 and TRBJ2-1; the match to TRBD2 covers 7 bases. The length of the CDR3 is 14 residues. Germline lookup yields CDR1 ENHRY and CDR2 SYGVKD. V trimming: 4 bases; J trimming: 8 bases; junction bases outside the gene matches: 8.

This sequence joins TRBV7-9 and TRBJ2-5; the match to TRBD1 covers 8 bases. The CDR3 runs to 14 residues. V gave up 3 bases and J gave up 5 bases; unmatched junction bases: 5. Per germline, CDR1 SEHNR and CDR2 FQNEAQ (reference sequence). The CDR3 DNA is TGTGCCAGCAGCTTCGGACAGGGTCAGGAGACCCAGTACTTC. Protein: CASSFGQGQETQYF.

This clone was seen only once. The chain links TRBV10-2 to TRBJ1-2; D not resolved. The CDR3 is 13 amino acids. The V end was cut by 2 bases, the J end by 4 bases, with 8 bases between. Looked up from germline, CDR1 is WSHSY and CDR2 is SAAADI. CDR3 in amino acids: CASSEAAFYGYTF. The CDR3 nucleotides read TGCGCCAGCAGTGAGGCAGCCTTCTATGGCTACACCTTC.

This chain connects TRBV2 to TRBJ2-3, with D possibly being TRBD2 (5 bases). The CDR3 has 14 amino acids. The V gene lost 6 bases and the J gene lost 5 bases, with 15 bases spanning the gap. Germline CDR1 and CDR2: SNHLY and FYNNEI. This CDR3 reads CASRSTVGGDTQYF. DNA for the CDR3: TGTGCCAGCAGGAGTACGGTCGGAGGAGATACGCAGTATTTT. Full variable domain (outside the CDR3, taken from reference TRBV2 and TRBJ2-3): EPEVTQTPSHQVTQMGQEVILRCVPISNHLYFYWYRQILGQKVEFLVSFYNNEISEKSEIFDDQFSVERPDGSNFTLKIRSTKLEDSAMYFCASRSTVGGDTQYFGPGTRLTVL.

To note about this clone: The DNA is omitted, as the CDR3 cannot be located on it reliably, and the CDR3 follows TCRdb's listing. This rearrangement joins TRBV21-1 to TRBJ1-5; TRBD1, as called in the table, went unchecked against the DNA. TRBV21-1 is assigned pseudogene status. 17 amino acids form the CDR3, both terminal residues included. CDR3 sequence: CASSKEQVGQGNQPQHF.

The gene calls are TRBV30 and TRBJ2-7; D not resolved. Trimming removed 3 bases at V and 3 bases at J, with 12 bases between. Germline V gene data show CDR1 as GTSNPN and CDR2 as SVGIG (reference sequence). The CDR3 covers 13 residues. The CDR3 loop reads CAWSSSIRYEQYF. The CDR3 DNA is TGTGCCTGGAGCTCCTCGATTCGCTACGAGCAGTACTTC.

This clone turned up a few times. The chain links TRBV7-9 to TRBJ1-2; D might be TRBD1 (5 bases). The ends were cut back, 5 bases at V and 5 bases at J, with 9 bases in the middle. This CDR3 has 12 amino acids. Germline CDR1 is SEHNR and CDR2 is FQNEAQ (reference sequence). The CDR3 sequence: CASSQDTYGYTF. In nucleotides, the CDR3 is TGTGCCAGCAGCCAGGACACGTATGGCTACACCTTC.